This T cell receptor beta chain was sequenced in a study of graft-versus-host responses after intestinal transplantation (dated by TCRdb to the early 2020s). Study-level background: Recipients received multivisceral, liver-intestinal, or isolated intestinal transplants. Every recipient was given anti-thymocyte globulin induction, followed by around three years of maintenance tacrolimus and steroids. After intestinal transplantation, graft-versus-host and host-versus-graft alloreactive T cell clones in the graft, circulation and bone marrow were tracked using bulk TCR-beta CDR3 sequencing. Alloreactive clones were identified by sequencing pre-transplant mixed lymphocyte reaction products and comparing them with unstimulated pre-transplant donor and recipient T cells. The cohort enrolled under 25 intestinal transplant recipients including one retransplant, and a few patients lacking pretransplant specimens were excluded. Donor T cell macrochimerism was defined as a peak of at least 4% donor T cells among recipient peripheral blood mononuclear cells. Samples from a few later patients were sequenced in-house on an Illumina MiSeq with MiXCR processing rather than by the commercial service. The research as a whole found: Early after transplant, peak levels of circulating GvH clones were found to be associated with declines in HvG clones. GvH clones were detected in recipient bone marrow, and some of these GvH clones were observed earlier in ileal mucosa or blood, consistent with an intestinal mucosal origin. High GvH to HvG T cell clonal ratios were observed in the allografts of patients with donor T cell macrochimerism. Conclusions were limited by the relatively low number and heterogeneity of intestinal transplant patients.

The library was produced with the immunoSEQ multiplex PCR assay. Adaptive Biotechnologies carried out high-throughput TCR-beta CDR3 sequencing of genomic DNA for most patients. The authors' pipeline ran thus. Adaptive's ImmunoSEQ software was the source of the TCR sequencing data for about 17 patients, while a few other patients were processed with MiXCR and VDJtools. CDR3 nucleotide sequences shared between donor and recipient were removed because the origin of such sequences could not be assigned. To count as alloreactive, a clone needed at least 2-fold expansion over unstimulated cells and a minimum CFSE-low frequency of 0.002% (template counts) or 0.001% (read counts). Clones were considered mappable if detected in sequenced pre-transplant spleen, lymph node, or MLR CFSE-low populations of the donor or recipient. The cumulative frequency of alloreactive clones was calculated as a percentage of all sequences, weighted by copy number. TCRdb's version of the immuneACCESS table is confined to in-frame rearrangements and falls short of the full clone set. An unresolved V gene accounts for under half of the shortfall where checked; the remainder is of unknown origin. The V and J calls and clone size are taken from that table; D and trimming were inferred from the DNA. The sample table shows roughly 23,000 clones, and approximately 90% are seen once. The biggest ten clones account for roughly 2.1% of the sample.

The CDR1 and CDR2 encoded by the germline V gene are SGHRS and YFSETQ. Trimming takes 3 bases off V and 2 bases off J; junction bases not matched to a gene: 4. The CDR3 holds 14 amino acids from the cysteine to the phenylalanine. Of all the DNA, just the CDR3 is kept, 42 bases in frame from base 1. Blood samples were collected up to 4 times in the first month after transplant and then at least monthly when available. A note on this clone: Its antigen remains undetermined. No much larger clone exists at a distance of one base, and base qualities are not known.

Recombination connected TRBV5-1 to TRBJ1-2, and 7 junction bases match TRBD1. The clonotype originates from a human patient who received an intestinal transplant, so some T cells may come from the graft donor. The sequencing here drew on PBMCs, taken about 41 days after intestinal transplant. The CDR3 has the sequence CASSSLTGNYGYTF. In nucleotides, the sequence is TGCGCCAGCAGCTCCCTGACAGGGAACTATGGCTACACCTTC. Beyond the CDR3, the reference TRBV5-1 and TRBJ1-2 genes provide the residues; the full variable domain reads: KAGVTQTPRYLIKTRGQQVTLSCSPISGHRSVSWYQQTPGQGLQFLFEYFSETQRNKGNFPGRFSGRQFSNSRSEMNVSTLELGDSALYLCASSSLTGNYGYTFGSGTRLTVV.